The clone carrying this T cell receptor (beta chain) was seen at least ten times. Its antigen is not known. The sample originates from a study of T cells after posttransplantation cyclophosphamide. The V and J ends lost 0 bases and 2 bases respectively, with 13 bases between them. In germline, CDR1 is SEHNR, CDR2 FQNEAQ (reference sequence). The CDR3 loop spans 16 amino acids. Method: immunoSEQ multiplex PCR; TCRdb's copy keeps in-frame clones and lacks some. The sample was found to contain over 35,000 clones, and every one recurs. Study-level results: Skin or GI-infiltrating T cells shared few TRB sequences with blood.

The receptor's source is a man between 45 and 60 years old in good health, CMV-negative, and a related stem cell transplant donor. This chain connects TRBV7-9 to TRBJ2-5; D may be TRBD1 (5 bases). Input material: PBMCs. CDR3 sequence reads: CASSLAPQVMQETQYF. The CDR3 DNA reads TGTGCCAGCAGCTTAGCCCCACAGGTTATGCAAGAGACCCAGTACTTC.